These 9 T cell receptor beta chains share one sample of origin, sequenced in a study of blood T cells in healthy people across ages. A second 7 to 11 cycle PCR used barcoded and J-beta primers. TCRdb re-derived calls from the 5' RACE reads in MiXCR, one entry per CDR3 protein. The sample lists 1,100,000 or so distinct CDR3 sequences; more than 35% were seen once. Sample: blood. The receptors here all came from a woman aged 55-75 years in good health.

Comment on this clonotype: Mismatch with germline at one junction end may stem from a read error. The DNA of the CDR3 is TGTGCCCGCAGCCTGGGACGAGCGGGTGAGCAGTTCTTC. Translation: CARSLGRAGEQFF. The chain joins TRBV3-1 to TRBJ2-1; TRBD2 might be the D (6 bases). Per germline, CDR1 LGHDT and CDR2 YNNKEL (reference sequence). This CDR3 region has 13 residues.

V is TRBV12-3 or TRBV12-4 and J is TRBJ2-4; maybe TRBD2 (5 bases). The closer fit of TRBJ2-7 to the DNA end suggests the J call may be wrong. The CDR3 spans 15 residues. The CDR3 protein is CASSLAGLAPVEQYF. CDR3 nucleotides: TGTGCCAGCAGTTTGGCCGGTCTAGCTCCTGTCGAGCAGTACTTC.

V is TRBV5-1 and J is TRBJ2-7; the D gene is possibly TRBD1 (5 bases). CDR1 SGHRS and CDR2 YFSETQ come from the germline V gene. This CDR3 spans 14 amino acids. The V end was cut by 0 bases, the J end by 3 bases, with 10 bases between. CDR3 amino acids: CASSLVRQNYEQYF. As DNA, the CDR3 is TGCGCCAGCAGCTTGGTGAGACAGAACTACGAGCAGTACTTC.

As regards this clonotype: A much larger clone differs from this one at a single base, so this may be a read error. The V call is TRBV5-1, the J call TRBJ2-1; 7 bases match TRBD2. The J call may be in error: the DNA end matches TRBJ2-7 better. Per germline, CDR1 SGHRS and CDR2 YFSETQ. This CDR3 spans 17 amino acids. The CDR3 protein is CASSLGSGTKGYNEQYF. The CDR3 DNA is TGCGCCAGCAGCTTGGGGTCCGGGACTAAGGGCTACAATGAGCAGTACTTC.

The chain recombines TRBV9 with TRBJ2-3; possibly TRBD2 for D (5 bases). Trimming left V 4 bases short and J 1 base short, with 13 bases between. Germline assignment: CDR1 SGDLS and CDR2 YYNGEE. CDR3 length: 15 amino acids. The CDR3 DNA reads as TGTGCCAGCAGCATGCTCGAGGGTGGCACAGATACGCAGTATTTT. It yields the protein CASSMLEGGTDTQYF.

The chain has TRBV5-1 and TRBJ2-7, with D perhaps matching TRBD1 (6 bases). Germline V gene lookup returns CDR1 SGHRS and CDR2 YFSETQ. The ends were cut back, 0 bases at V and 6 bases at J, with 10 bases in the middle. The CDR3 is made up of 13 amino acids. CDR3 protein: CASSLGGQREQYF. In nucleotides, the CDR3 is TGCGCCAGCAGCTTGGGGGGGCAGCGCGAGCAGTACTTC.

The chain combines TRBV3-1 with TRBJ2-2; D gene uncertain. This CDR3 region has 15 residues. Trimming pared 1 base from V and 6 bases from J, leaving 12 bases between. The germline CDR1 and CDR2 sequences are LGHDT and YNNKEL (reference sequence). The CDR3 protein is CASSQVYPPSGELFF. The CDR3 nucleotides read TGTGCCAGCAGCCAAGTCTACCCACCTTCCGGGGAGCTGTTTTTT.

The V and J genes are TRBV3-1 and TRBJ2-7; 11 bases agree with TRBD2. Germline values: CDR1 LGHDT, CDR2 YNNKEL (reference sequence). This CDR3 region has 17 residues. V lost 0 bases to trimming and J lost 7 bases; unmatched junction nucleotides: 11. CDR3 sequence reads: CASSQDLVAGGYHEQYF. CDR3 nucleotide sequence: TGTGCCAGCAGCCAAGATCTTGTAGCGGGAGGGTACCATGAGCAGTACTTC.

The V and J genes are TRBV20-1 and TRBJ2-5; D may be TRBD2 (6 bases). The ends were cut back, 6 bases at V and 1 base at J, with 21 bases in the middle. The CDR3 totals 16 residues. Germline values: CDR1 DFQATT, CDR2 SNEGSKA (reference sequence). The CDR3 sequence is CSAAGAGRLSQETQYF. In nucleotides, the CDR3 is TGCAGTGCGGCGGGCGCGGGACGGTTATCCCAAGAGACCCAGTACTTC.